This TCR beta chain was recorded in a study of T cell responses to AZD1222 COVID-19 vaccine. This table comes from immunoSEQ multiplex PCR, and its TCRdb copy is limited to in-frame clones, with some not included. The data contain some 180,000 clones, 85% to 95% of them singletons. General observations from the study: Among those given AZD1222, only 6 or 7 were seropositive at baseline. It was only after the peak T cell response that any repertoires were sampled.

The V gene lost 0 bases and the J gene lost 1 base, with 9 bases spanning the gap. The CDR3 has 15 amino acids. Germline V gene lookup returns CDR1 SGHKS and CDR2 YYEKEE (reference sequence). Comment on this clone: Its antigen remains unknown.

The sample in question was peripheral blood, obtained 28 days after the second AZD1222 dose. The source is an adult who received the AZD1222 COVID-19 vaccine. The chain is built from TRBV5-5 and TRBJ2-3; D gene uncertain. The CDR3 DNA reads as TGTGCCAGCAGCTTGGGTCCTGGGGGCACAGATACGCAGTATTTT. It translates to CASSLGPGGTDTQYF. The entire variable domain, with the rest obtained from reference TRBV5-5 and TRBJ2-3, is as follows: DAGVTQSPTHLIKTRGQQVTLRCSPISGHKSVSWYQQVLGQGPQFIFQYYEKEERGRGNFPDRFSARQFPNYSSELNVNALLLGDSALYLCASSLGPGGTDTQYFGPGTRLTVL.